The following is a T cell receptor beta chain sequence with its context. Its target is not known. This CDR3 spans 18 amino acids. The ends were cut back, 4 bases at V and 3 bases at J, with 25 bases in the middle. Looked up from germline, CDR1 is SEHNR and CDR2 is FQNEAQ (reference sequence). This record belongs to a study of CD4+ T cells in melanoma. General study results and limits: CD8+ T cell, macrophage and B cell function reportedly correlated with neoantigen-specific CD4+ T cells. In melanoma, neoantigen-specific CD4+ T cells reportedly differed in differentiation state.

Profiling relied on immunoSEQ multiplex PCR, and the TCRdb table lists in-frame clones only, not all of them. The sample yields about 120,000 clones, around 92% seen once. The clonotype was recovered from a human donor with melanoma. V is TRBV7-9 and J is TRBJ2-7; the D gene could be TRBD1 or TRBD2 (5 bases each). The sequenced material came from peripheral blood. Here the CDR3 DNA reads TGTGCCAGCAGCTCAGCAAAAGGACCAGGGAGAATTTTCTACGAGCAGTACTTC. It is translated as CASSSAKGPGRIFYEQYF.